This TCR beta chain was sequenced for a study of blood T cell repertoires in COVID-19. Study-wide context: The United States, Italy and Spain supplied acute and convalescent COVID-19 samples. From T cells, B-cell-depleted T cells, or PBMCs came the material, which was cDNA or gDNA.

This table comes from immunoSEQ multiplex PCR, and its TCRdb copy is limited to in-frame clones, with some not included. This table has approximately 210,000 clones, more than 75% appearing once. CDR1 and CDR2 (germline): SQVTM, ANQGSEA. V was pared by 4 bases and J by 5 bases, with 6 bases of the junction left unmatched. The CDR3 runs to 13 residues. Researchers sorted participants into cohorts using their self-reported clinical history. V usage is TRBV29-1 and J usage is TRBJ2-7; TRBD2 agrees at 9 bases. The specimen was PBMCs or T cells enriched from blood (not recorded which). This clonotype was obtained from a man aged 30 to 39 with acute COVID-19. CDR3: CSVGGGAKDEQYF. In DNA form, the CDR3 reads TGCAGCGTTGGCGGGGGGGCTAAGGACGAGCAGTACTTC.